The 13 T cell receptor beta chains below all came from one sample that was sequenced in a study of human T cells and chemical hapten exposure. The time point: pre-sensitization, week 0. Specified treatment: therapeutic diphenylcyclopropenone sensitization with weekly scalp DPC. TCRdb called the RACE reads again in MiXCR, with one record for every CDR3 protein. The sample lists 280,000 or so distinct CDR3 sequences; roughly 8% were seen once. The source material was whole blood, sampled in connection with sensitization to the hapten diphenylcyclopropenone (DPC). These receptors all stem from a man younger than 35 with alopecia areata. Some clones in this sample may be carry-over from other donors' samples.

This clonotype has only a few counts. The chain recombines TRBV5-1 with TRBJ2-1; either TRBD1 or TRBD2 may supply D (5 bases each). The CDR3 totals 15 residues. Trimming stripped 4 bases from V and 2 bases from J, with 13 bases between. Germline-derived CDR1 and CDR2 are SGHRS and YFSETQ. This chain's CDR3 is CASSVLGTPYNEQFF. CDR3 DNA: TGCGCCAGCAGCGTCTTAGGGACCCCCTACAATGAGCAGTTCTTC.

The genes are TRBV29-1 and TRBJ1-6; 9 bases map to TRBD1. The ends lost 4 bases at V and 5 bases at J; junction bases unmatched: 3. Germline V gives CDR1 SQVTM, CDR2 ANQGSEA. This CDR3 has 14 residues. CDR3 in DNA: TGCAGCGTTGGGACAGGGGAAGATAATTCACCCCTCCACTTT. It specifies CSVGTGEDNSPLHF.

This clonotype was recorded many times. The genes are TRBV4-3 and TRBJ1-4; 8 bases agree with TRBD1. The ends lost 5 bases at V and 4 bases at J; junction bases unmatched: 3. Germline CDR1 and CDR2: LGHNA and YSLEER. The CDR3 sequence is 14 residues long. CDR3 amino acids: CASSETGDNEKLFF. The CDR3 DNA is TGCGCCAGCAGCGAGACAGGGGATAATGAAAAACTGTTTTTT.

The rearrangement uses TRBV29-1 and TRBJ1-1; D is unresolved. The germline CDR1 and CDR2 sequences are SQVTM and ANQGSEA. The length of the CDR3 is 13 residues. Deletions cut 2 bases from V and 2 bases from J, with 9 bases between. CDR3 sequence: CSVERGTNTEAFF. The CDR3 bases are TGCAGCGTTGAACGAGGAACCAACACTGAAGCTTTCTTT.

This sequence joins TRBV10-2 and TRBJ2-2; D unclear. CDR3 length equals 14 residues. Per the germline V gene, CDR1 is WSHSY and CDR2 is SAAADI. The V gene lost 11 bases and the J gene lost 8 bases, with 21 bases spanning the gap. The CDR3, as DNA: TGCGCCGTAATGATCCCGAGTTATTTTGGGGAGCTGTTTTTT. Translated, it gives CAVMIPSYFGELFF.

The rearrangement links TRBV12-3 or TRBV12-4 to TRBJ2-1, with 11 bases matching TRBD1. CDR3 length equals 16 residues. V gave up 6 bases and J gave up 10 bases; unmatched junction bases: 14. The CDR3 reads CASSPAGTGGRGEQFF. The CDR3 DNA reads TGTGCCAGCAGCCCCGCCGGGACAGGGGGACGGGGGGAGCAGTTCTTC.

V usage is TRBV6-1 and J usage is TRBJ1-2, with a tentative D call TRBD1 (6 bases). Germline lookup yields CDR1 MNHNS and CDR2 SASEGT. Trimming shortened V by 4 bases and J by 0 bases, and 18 bases separated the two germline ends. The CDR3 has 17 amino acids. DNA for the CDR3: TGTGCCAGCAGTGTGGGACAATTGCTTGGGGCTAACTATGGCTACACCTTC. Translating gives CASSVGQLLGANYGYTF.

Ten or more counts support this clonotype. The chain is built from TRBV6-5 and TRBJ2-7; perhaps TRBD1 as D (6 bases). Germline V gene lookup returns CDR1 MNHEY and CDR2 SVGAGI. The CDR3 runs 15 residues. V lost 6 bases and J lost 1, with 16 bases in between. The CDR3 loop reads CASSPGVERSYEQYV. The CDR3 DNA sequence: TGTGCCAGCAGCCCAGGGGTGGAGAGATCCTACGAGCAGTACGTC.

This clonotype came up a few times. The rearrangement links TRBV6-2 or TRBV6-3 to TRBJ1-1; D uncertain. Germline CDR1 reads MNHEY; CDR2 reads SVGEGT. The length of the CDR3 is 13 residues. The V end was cut by 6 bases, the J end by 1 base, with 9 bases between. CDR3 nucleotides: TGTGCCAGCAGCCGCTCGGAGAACACTGAAGCTTTCTTT. Translation gives CASSRSENTEAFF.

This clonotype appeared a few times. This rearrangement joins TRBV12-3 or TRBV12-4 to TRBJ1-2; 7 positions agree with TRBD1. This CDR3 has 14 residues. The J segment lost 5 bases and the V segment lost 5 bases, leaving 8 bases of the junction unmatched. CDR3 sequence reads: CASSPGTAIYGYTF. In nucleotides, the CDR3 is TGTGCCAGCAGTCCGGGGACAGCAATTTATGGCTACACCTTC.

This clonotype was seen repeatedly, ten times or more. V is TRBV20-1 and J is TRBJ1-5; 11 bases agree with TRBD1. Germline loops: CDR1 DFQATT, CDR2 SNEGSKA (reference sequence). The CDR3 is 16 residues long. V dropped 2 bases and J dropped 4; count of bases not matched to a gene: 7. DNA of the CDR3: TGCAGTGCTAGACCGGGGACAGGGGGAAGTAATCAGCCCCAGCATTTT. Translated, it gives CSARPGTGGSNQPQHF.

This clonotype was seen repeatedly, ten times or more. The genes are TRBV2 and TRBJ1-1; tentatively, D is TRBD1 (5 bases). Germline assignment: CDR1 SNHLY and CDR2 FYNNEI. Trimming removed 3 bases from V and 9 bases from J, with 17 bases in between. CDR3 length: 14 amino acids. The chain's CDR3 is CASSEGWGVRKAFF. The CDR3 DNA follows: TGTGCCAGCAGTGAGGGTTGGGGCGTTCGGAAAGCTTTCTTT.

The table lists this clonotype with many counts. The CDR3 spells CASSVFRAGTGELFF. In nucleotides, the CDR3 is TGTGCCAGCAGCGTATTCAGGGCTGGCACCGGGGAGCTGTTTTTT. This chain connects TRBV9 to TRBJ2-2; D possibly corresponds to TRBD1 (5 bases). The germline V and J ends were trimmed by 1 base and 4 bases, with 11 bases remaining between them. The CDR3 is 15 amino acids. The V gene's germline CDR1 is SGDLS and CDR2 YYNGEE.